The 32 T cell receptor beta chains below come from one sample, sequenced in a study of cytomegalovirus exposure and HLA in healthy donors. The PCR used 60 Vbeta and 13 Jbeta primers. Generated by immunoSEQ multiplex PCR, the TCRdb table keeps only in-frame clones and is missing some. The repertoire includes 95,000 to 110,000 clones, almost 80% of them detected once, and roughly 4% sits in the top ten. Sequencing was carried out using PBMCs. The origin of the receptors is a man in his fifties in good health and CMV-seropositive.

The chain carries TRBV15 and TRBJ2-5, with D possibly TRBD1 on 6 matching bases. CDR1 and CDR2 from the germline V gene are LNHNV and YYDKDF (reference sequence). The CDR3 extends over 17 amino acids. V lost 3 bases, J lost 5 bases, and 22 bases lay in between. The CDR3 nucleotides are TGTGCCACCAGCAGCGACCGGGACATTGTGAGGTTGGAGACCCAGTACTTC. This sequence encodes CATSSDRDIVRLETQYF.

The chain couples TRBV23-1 to TRBJ2-1; maybe TRBD1 (8 bases). TRBV23-1 is assigned to the ORF class and has an uncertain function. The CDR3 runs 15 residues. Trimming shortened V by 6 bases and J by 5 bases, and 17 bases separated the two germline ends. This chain's CDR3 is CASRRTGGVDNEQFF. CDR3 bases: TGCGCCAGCAGACGTACAGGGGGGGTTGACAATGAGCAGTTCTTC.

The chain combines TRBV28 with TRBJ1-5, with 9 positions matching TRBD1. The germline V gene encodes CDR1 MDHEN and CDR2 SYDVKM. This CDR3 is 15 amino acids long. Trimming took 6 bases from V and 8 from J; bases not matched to a gene: 11. CDR3 nucleotide sequence: TGTGCCAGCAGCACCATCCCGGGACAGGGTGAGCCCCAGCATTTT. Translated: CASSTIPGQGEPQHF.

The gene calls are TRBV19 and TRBJ1-2; no definite D call. CDR1 and CDR2 (germline): LNHDA, SQIVND (reference sequence). Trimming left V 8 bases short and J 5 bases short, with 12 bases between. The CDR3 covers 12 residues. The DNA of the CDR3 is TGTGCCAGTGGGCCCCAGAAATATGGCTACACCTTC. Translation gives CASGPQKYGYTF.

This clone showed up just once. CDR3 in DNA: TGCGCCAGCAGCGTGGGACAGGGGGGGGAAAAACTGTTTTTT. Translating it yields CASSVGQGGEKLFF. This chain uses TRBV5-1 with TRBJ1-4; 11 bases line up with TRBD1. The germline V gene encodes CDR1 SGHRS and CDR2 YFSETQ. With V trimmed by 4 bases and J by 8 bases, 4 bases remained unmatched. The CDR3 loop spans 14 amino acids. The whole variable domain, remainder taken from reference TRBV5-1 and TRBJ1-4, is KAGVTQTPRYLIKTRGQQVTLSCSPISGHRSVSWYQQTPGQGLQFLFEYFSETQRNKGNFPGRFSGRQFSNSRSEMNVSTLELGDSALYLCASSVGQGGEKLFFGSGTQLSVL.

This clone was seen more than once but under ten times. V and J are TRBV11-3 and TRBJ2-7; the match to TRBD2 covers 9 bases. CDR3 length: 15 amino acids. Unmatched junction bases numbered 6, after V lost 3 bases and J lost 3 bases. Germline CDR1 is SGHNT and CDR2 is YENEEA. The DNA of the CDR3 is TGTGCCAGCAGCTTGCGTAGCGGGAGTGGCTACGAGCAGTACTTC. This gives the protein CASSLRSGSGYEQYF.

This rearrangement joins TRBV5-1 to TRBJ2-7, with TRBD2 identical over 12 bases. The junction had 5 bases not matched to a gene; V was cut back by 2 bases and J by 5 bases. The CDR3 runs 15 residues. Germline assignment: CDR1 SGHRS and CDR2 YFSETQ. Here the CDR3 reads CASSLTGLAGHEQYF. The CDR3 DNA reads as TGCGCCAGCAGCTTAACGGGACTAGCGGGCCACGAGCAGTACTTC.

With regard to this clone: Within the sample, other DNA sequences also encode this same CDR3. This sequence joins TRBV28 and TRBJ1-5, with 12 bases aligning to TRBD1. V gave up 9 bases and J gave up 1 base; unmatched junction bases: 10. The germline gives CDR1 MDHEN, CDR2 SYDVKM. The length of the CDR3 is 17 residues. CDR3 residues: CASTGTGGLVSNQPQHF. DNA for the CDR3: TGTGCCAGTACCGGGACAGGGGGCCTTGTAAGCAATCAGCCCCAGCATTTT.

Note on this clone: The identical CDR3 is also encoded by other nucleotide sequences in the sample. This chain uses TRBV6-5 with TRBJ2-1; TRBD2 agrees at 10 bases. The CDR3 has 16 amino acids. V shed 4 bases and J 4 bases; nucleotides not matched to a gene: 7. CDR1 and CDR2 from the germline V gene are MNHEY and SVGAGI. As DNA, the CDR3 is TGTGCCAGCAGTTCATTAGCGGGAGGTGGGTACAATGAGCAGTTCTTC. This codes for CASSSLAGGGYNEQFF.

The CDR3 region is CASSLSSGSYEQYF. The CDR3 coding sequence is TGTGCCAGCAGCTTATCGTCAGGCTCCTACGAGCAGTACTTC. The chain joins TRBV7-9 to TRBJ2-7, with no clear D. The ends were cut back, 2 bases at V and 0 bases at J, with 8 bases in the middle. Per the germline V gene, CDR1 is SEHNR and CDR2 is FQNEAQ (reference sequence). The CDR3 spans 14 residues.

The rearrangement joins TRBV28 to TRBJ1-1, with 10 nucleotides matching TRBD1. The CDR3 covers 14 residues. Trimming removed 4 bases from V and 11 bases from J; junction bases left unmatched: 10. Germline V gives CDR1 MDHEN, CDR2 SYDVKM. The CDR3 DNA reads TGTGCCAGCAGTTCCGGACAGGGGGGTAGTTGGGCTTTCTTT. As protein: CASSSGQGGSWAFF. The whole variable domain, filled in from reference TRBV28 and TRBJ1-1, reads DVKVTQSSRYLVKRTGEKVFLECVQDMDHENMFWYRQDPGLGLRLIYFSYDVKMKEKGDIPEGYSVSREKKERFSLILESASTNQTSMYLCASSSGQGGSWAFFGQGTRLTVV.

The chain recombines TRBV7-9 with TRBJ1-2; 7 nucleotides line up with TRBD1. Germline-derived CDR1 and CDR2 are SEHNR and FQNEAQ (reference sequence). Germline trimming cut 2 bases from V and 2 bases from J; bases unmatched to any gene: 11. This CDR3 region has 17 residues. The CDR3 DNA reads as TGTGCCAGCAGCTTAAAACTGACAGGGAGGACGAACTATGGCTACACCTTC. Its translation is CASSLKLTGRTNYGYTF.

This sequence joins TRBV27 and TRBJ2-1; 8 nucleotides align to TRBD2. V was pared by 3 bases and J by 9 bases, with 7 bases of the junction left unmatched. The germline V gene has CDR1 MNHEY and CDR2 SMNVEV (reference sequence). The CDR3 extends over 14 amino acids. In nucleotides, the CDR3 is TGTGCCAGCAGTTTGGGGACTAGGTTGGGTGAGCAGTTCTTC. Protein product: CASSLGTRLGEQFF.

The CDR3 DNA is TGTGCCAGCAGCCCAGGGGGCTCTCAGCTCAGCACTGAAGCTTTCTTT. Translating it yields CASSPGGSQLSTEAFF. The chain recombines TRBV7-3 with TRBJ1-1; 8 bases are a match to TRBD1. CDR1 and CDR2 from the germline V gene are SGHTA and FQGTGA. Losses at the gene ends were 5 bases for V and 4 bases for J; bases not matched to a gene: 12. The CDR3 is made up of 16 amino acids. The complete variable domain, with remaining parts taken from reference TRBV7-3 and TRBJ1-1, reads GAGVSQTPSNKVTEKGKYVELRCDPISGHTALYWYRQSLGQGPEFLIYFQGTGAADDSGLPNDRFFAVRPEGSVSTLKIQRTERGDSAVYLCASSPGGSQLSTEAFFGQGTRLTVV.

The chain links TRBV4-2 to TRBJ2-7; D is unclear. This CDR3 is 13 amino acids long. Germline CDR1 reads LGHNA; CDR2 reads YNFKEQ. Trimming removed 2 bases at V and 0 bases at J, with 5 bases between. The chain's CDR3 is CASSQSVSYEQYF. In nucleotides, the CDR3 is TGTGCCAGCAGCCAATCTGTCTCCTACGAGCAGTACTTC.

The rearrangement uses TRBV9 and TRBJ2-3; 11 bases agree with TRBD2. Germline V gives CDR1 SGDLS, CDR2 YYNGEE. V gave up 3 bases and J gave up 1 base; unmatched junction bases: 4. The CDR3 has 16 residues. The CDR3 DNA sequence: TGTGCCAGCAGCGAACCGGGACTAGCGGGCACAGATACGCAGTATTTT. Encoded protein: CASSEPGLAGTDTQYF.

The V and J genes are TRBV11-3 and TRBJ2-2; 10 positions agree with TRBD1. Losses at the gene ends were 1 base for V and 3 bases for J; bases not matched to a gene: 2. From germline, CDR1 is SGHNT and CDR2 YENEEA. The CDR3 consists of 16 residues. CDR3 DNA: TGTGCCAGCAGCTTAGCCGGGACAGGGGACACCGGGGAGCTGTTTTTT. This translates into CASSLAGTGDTGELFF.

In its sample, this clone was seen once. The rearrangement joins TRBV5-1 to TRBJ1-2; 9 bases fit TRBD1. Looked up from germline, CDR1 is SGHRS and CDR2 is YFSETQ. This CDR3 comprises 16 residues. The V and J ends lost 4 bases and 3 bases, in that order; junction bases with no gene match: 10. The CDR3 coding sequence is TGCGCCAGCAGCCTCATGGCGGGACAGGGTGACTATGGCTACACCTTC. It specifies CASSLMAGQGDYGYTF.

The V call is TRBV4-2, the J call TRBJ2-1, with 9 bases fitting TRBD2. Germline loops: CDR1 LGHNA, CDR2 YNFKEQ. V lost 0 bases and J lost 9; bases outside the gene matches: 15. The CDR3 is 18 amino acids. This chain's CDR3 is CASSQDPTFGGRAGEQFF. CDR3 DNA sequence: TGTGCCAGCAGCCAAGATCCCACCTTTGGCGGGAGGGCCGGTGAGCAGTTCTTC.

This clone was seen only once. The chain combines TRBV7-9 with TRBJ2-7, with D perhaps TRBD1 (5 bases). This CDR3 has 16 amino acids. Germline loops: CDR1 SEHNR, CDR2 FQNEAQ (reference sequence). V was shortened by 2 bases and J by 0 bases, with 14 bases between the two germline ends. This CDR3 is CASSLSLFTGSYEQYF. CDR3 nucleotide sequence: TGTGCCAGCAGCTTAAGTCTTTTTACAGGCTCCTACGAGCAGTACTTC.

J is TRBJ1-5 and V is TRBV6-1; D call uncertain. Germline values: CDR1 MNHNS, CDR2 SASEGT. V was trimmed by 3 bases and J by 7 bases, leaving 7 bases between them. The CDR3 is made up of 12 amino acids. The CDR3 DNA reads as TGTGCCAGCAGTGATCTGGGCCAGCCCCAGCATTTT. Amino acid sequence: CASSDLGQPQHF.

The CDR3: CASRYGTGYEQYF. CDR3 nucleotide sequence: TGTGCCAGCAGGTATGGGACAGGTTACGAGCAGTACTTC. The chain couples TRBV27 to TRBJ2-7; TRBD1 matches 8 bases. V lost 6 bases, J lost 4 bases, and 5 bases stayed unmatched. Per germline, CDR1 MNHEY and CDR2 SMNVEV (reference sequence). This CDR3 has 13 residues.

V usage is TRBV18 and J usage is TRBJ1-4; no clear D gene. This CDR3 region has 17 residues. Trimming left V 3 bases short and J 2 bases short, with 16 bases between. CDR1 and CDR2 from the germline V gene are KGHSH and LQKENI. The CDR3 sequence: CASSPKDYIATNEKLFF. The CDR3 DNA sequence: TGTGCCAGCTCACCTAAAGACTATATCGCCACTAATGAAAAACTGTTTTTT.

This clone was detected only once. CDR3 protein: CASSPGLAGQETQYF. CDR3 sequence (DNA): TGTGCCAGCAGTCCAGGCCTAGCGGGGCAAGAGACCCAGTACTTC. The chain uses TRBV6-4 and TRBJ2-5, with 9 bases that match TRBD2. Germline V CDR1 and CDR2: MRHNA, SNTAGT. The CDR3 has 15 amino acids. V lost 5 bases to trimming and J lost 2 bases; unmatched junction nucleotides: 6.

The rearrangement joins TRBV2 to TRBJ2-5; possibly TRBD1 for D (6 bases). Per the germline V gene, CDR1 is SNHLY and CDR2 is FYNNEI. This CDR3 is 14 amino acids long. The V end lost 6 bases, the J end lost 2 bases, and 13 bases lay between the germline ends. The CDR3 region has the DNA TGTGCCAGCAGGAAGGACAGCTTTCAAGAGACCCAGTACTTC. Amino acid sequence: CASRKDSFQETQYF.

The chain combines TRBV29-1 with TRBJ2-1; D not resolved. Germline lookup yields CDR1 SQVTM and CDR2 ANQGSEA. This CDR3 is built from 12 residues. The V end was cut by 3 bases, the J end by 8 bases, with 11 bases between. The CDR3 nucleotides are TGCAGCGTTGAGTGCGACGCGGATGAGCAGTTCTTC. Protein sequence: CSVECDADEQFF.

The V call is TRBV30, the J call TRBJ1-2, with 9 bases lining up with TRBD1. V shed 3 bases, J shed 2 bases, and the junction held 4 bases outside the gene matches. CDR3 size: 14 residues. From germline, CDR1 is GTSNPN and CDR2 SVGIG (reference sequence). The DNA of the CDR3 is TGTGCCTGGAGATTTGGGACAGGGAACTATGGCTACACCTTC. Translated: CAWRFGTGNYGYTF.

This chain connects TRBV6-1 to TRBJ2-3; D remains unclear. V lost 2 bases and J 0 bases, leaving 3 bases between the germline ends. The CDR3 sequence is 13 residues long. Germline values: CDR1 MNHNS, CDR2 SASEGT. The CDR3 region is CASSEPSTDTQYF. The DNA of the CDR3 is TGTGCCAGCAGTGAACCAAGCACAGATACGCAGTATTTT.

The V call is TRBV6-1, the J call TRBJ1-2; D ambiguous. The CDR3 runs to 14 residues. Trimming stripped 4 bases from V and 2 bases from J, with 11 bases between. CDR1 MNHNS and CDR2 SASEGT come from the germline V gene. The CDR3 loop reads CASSVDISNYGYTF. CDR3 DNA: TGTGCCAGCAGTGTAGACATCTCCAACTATGGCTACACCTTC.

The V call is TRBV29-1, the J call TRBJ2-1, with a possible D match to TRBD1 (5 bases). Germline-derived CDR1 and CDR2 are SQVTM and ANQGSEA. The CDR3 length is 14 residues. Between the trimmed V and J ends, which lost 0 bases and 8 bases, there was a span of 14 bases. The CDR3: CSVEDSGRGDEQFF. The CDR3 DNA sequence: TGCAGCGTTGAAGATTCGGGTAGGGGCGATGAGCAGTTCTTC.

This chain connects TRBV11-1 to TRBJ1-2; D uncertain. Looked up from germline, CDR1 is SGHAT and CDR2 is FQDESV (reference sequence). This CDR3 spans 13 amino acids. V lost 4 bases and J lost 1, with 7 bases in between. The DNA of the CDR3 is TGTGCCAGCAGCTCGCCCAGTAACTATGGCTACACCTTC. Residues: CASSSPSNYGYTF.

The genes are TRBV11-1 and TRBJ2-6; 12 bases fit TRBD2. The CDR3 has 18 residues. The V and J ends lost 6 bases and 0 bases, in that order; junction bases with no gene match: 6. Germline V gene sequence: CDR1 SGHAT, CDR2 FQDESV (reference sequence). CDR3 bases: TGTGCCAGCAGACGGACTAGCGGGGTACTCTCTGGGGCCAACGTCCTGACTTTC. Translated: CASRRTSGVLSGANVLTF. Complete variable domain (other parts from reference TRBV11-1 and TRBJ2-6): EAEVAQSPRYKITEKSQAVAFWCDPISGHATLYWYRQILGQGPELLVQFQDESVVDDSQLPKDRFSAERLKGVDSTLKIQPAELGDSAMYLCASRRTSGVLSGANVLTFGAGSRLTVL.